This TCR beta chain stems from a study of regulatory T cells in long-lasting Graves disease. This clonotype occurred a few times. Regarding time point: newly diagnosed GD, antithyroid drugs for less than 3 months. RNA isolated from PBMCs was used to make the TCR library. CDR3 length: 16 residues. V was shortened by 2 bases and J by 1 base, with 14 bases between the two germline ends. The V gene's germline CDR1 is SGHVS and CDR2 FQNEAQ. TCR beta libraries were built with iRepertoire HTBI primers and Arm-PCR of CDR3 regions. Using its own MiXCR run on the multiplex PCR reads, TCRdb lists one record per CDR3 protein. The sample lists fewer than 550,000 distinct CDR3 sequences, about 16% seen once, with approximately 25% in the top ten. These same records also appear under a second study, on T cells in Graves' hyperthyroidism and ophthalmopathy. That paper states: Among the patients, aged 18 to 65, hyperthyroidism was newly diagnosed and had lasted under 2 months. Diagnosing involved the use of clinical symptoms, serum thyroxine and TRAb, thyroid ultrasound and orbital computed tomography. HTBI primers were used for first-round RT-PCR of the TCR CDR3. From stable hyperthyroidism, ophthalmopathy was set apart by a 13 V-J model.

The sequencing here drew on peripheral blood mononuclear cells (PBMCs), taken at new diagnosis, from a patient treated with antithyroid drugs. J is TRBJ2-5 and V is TRBV7-8, with a possible D match to TRBD2 (6 bases). This TCR was recovered from a woman aged 35-65 years with Graves disease. The CDR3 DNA follows: TGTGCCAGCAGCTTAAATCGGAGGGTGCCCCAAGAGACCCAGTACTTC. It codes for CASSLNRRVPQETQYF.